The table lists the clone carrying this T cell receptor beta chain with a few counts. The V gene end was trimmed by 6 bases and the J gene end by 4 bases; junction bases not matched to a gene: 8. CDR1 MNHEY and CDR2 SVGAGI come from the germline V gene. This CDR3 has 15 amino acids. The data belong to a study of blood T cell repertoires in COVID-19. Here immunoSEQ multiplex PCR was the method, and the copy in TCRdb shows in-frame clones only, minus some. This sample has a few hundred thousand clones, with less than 85% found just once. This sequence joins TRBV6-5 and TRBJ2-1; 8 positions agree with TRBD2. This receptor was obtained from a man between 60 and 75 years old who had recovered from COVID-19. The sample taken for sequencing was peripheral blood. This chain's CDR3 is CASSTTSASYNEQFF. CDR3 in DNA: TGTGCCAGCAGCACGACTAGCGCTTCTTACAATGAGCAGTTCTTC.